This T cell receptor (beta chain) was sequenced for a study of blood T cell repertoires in COVID-19. Turning to the study itself: Specimens from acute and convalescent COVID-19 originated in the United States, Italy and Spain. T cells, B-cell-depleted T cells, or PBMCs provided the cDNA or gDNA that served as material.

In germline, CDR1 is MGHRA, CDR2 YSYEKL. The CDR3 consists of 17 residues. V lost 0 bases, J lost 0 bases, and 11 bases lay in between. As originally analysed: Amplifying reference gene primers gave estimates of nucleated cell counts. Clones were sequenced by immunoSEQ multiplex PCR, and TCRdb holds only the in-frame ones, with some missing. Clone size and V and J calls were adopted from that table, with D and trimming inferred from the DNA. The table records about 170,000 clones, about four fifths of them present only once. This receptor was taken from a woman of 80 years or more with acute or convalescent COVID-19. Sequences were obtained from peripheral blood. The chain employs TRBV4-1 and TRBJ1-4, with D hard to call. The CDR3 DNA reads as TGCGCCAGCAGCCAAGAGGCCAGTCTCGCAACTAATGAAAAACTGTTTTTT. It yields the protein CASSQEASLATNEKLFF.